A selection of T cell receptor beta chains follows, all from one sample in a study of blood T cells in healthy people across ages. MiXCR was run by TCRdb on the 5' RACE reads, yielding one entry per CDR3 protein. The data hold around 1.7 million distinct CDR3 sequences, with under 30% observed a single time. Sequenced material: blood. The receptor set was obtained from a woman in her 30s in good health. The CDR3 runs from the conserved cysteine through the conserved F or W. The order of the fields is D gene, V gene, J gene, clone size, CDR3 DNA, CDR3 protein. A D gene is named only where the DNA matches it firmly. Only some rows state a clone size, as once, few, many or a class for expanded clones.

TRBD2	TRBV28	TRBJ2-7	-	TGTGCCAGCTTAGCGGGAGGCTACAATGAGCAGTACTTC	CASLAGGYNEQYF
-	TRBV7-2	TRBJ2-3	-	TGTGCCAGCAGCCCCTTAGGAGCTCTTACAGATACGCAGTATTTT	CASSPLGALTDTQYF
-	TRBV4-1	TRBJ1-1	-	TGCGCCAGCAGCCAAGATAGCGCAGGGGCAGCTTTCTTT	CASSQDSAGAAFF
TRBD1	TRBV19	TRBJ2-7	many	TGTGCCAGTAGTACAGCAAAACAGGGGTTGGCCTACGAGCAGTACTTC	CASSTAKQGLAYEQYF
TRBD2	TRBV7-2	TRBJ2-1	few	TGTGCCAGCAGTCCCGGGGGACTAGCGGAGGTGCATGAGCAGTTCTTC	CASSPGGLAEVHEQFF
TRBD1	TRBV27	TRBJ1-2	-	TGTGCCAGCAGTTTAACAGGGGTCTCCTATGGCTACACCTTC	CASSLTGVSYGYTF
-	TRBV6-6	TRBJ1-2	many	TGTGCCAGCAGTTATTCAGGGGACCGCGGCTACACCTTC	CASSYSGDRGYTF
TRBD2	TRBV5-1	TRBJ2-3	-	TGCGCCAGCGGCCTCGGGGGGGGCCTCACCACAGATACGCAGTATTTT	CASGLGGGLTTDTQYF
TRBD1	TRBV6-5	TRBJ2-7	many	TGTGCCAGCAGTCCAACCGGGACAGACGCCTACGAGCAGTACTTC	CASSPTGTDAYEQYF
-	TRBV7-9	TRBJ2-1	-	TGTGCCAGCAGCTGGGGGGCGACGGACAATGAGCAGTTCTTC	CASSWGATDNEQFF
TRBD1	TRBV5-1	TRBJ2-5	many	TGCGCCAGCAGCTGGACAGGGGTGGAGGAGACCCAGTACTTC	CASSWTGVEETQYF
-	TRBV9	TRBJ2-3	few	TGTGCCAGCAGCGCTGGAGGGGGGATTAGCACAGATACGCAGTATTTT	CASSAGGGISTDTQYF
TRBD1	TRBV12-5	TRBJ2-3	many	TGTGCTAGTGGACCCGGACAGGGCAACACAGATACGCAGTATTTT	CASGPGQGNTDTQYF
-	TRBV4-3	TRBJ1-4	-	TGCGCCAGCAGCCAAGTGGGGACTAATGAAAAACTGTTTTTT	CASSQVGTNEKLFF
-	TRBV20-1	TRBJ2-7	-	TGCAGTGCTTGGGGGCGGCGAAGCTCCTACAATGAGCAGTACTTC	CSAWGRRSSYNEQYF
-	TRBV27	TRBJ1-1	-	TGTGCCAGCACGCCCGGGACGGGGAACACTGAAGCTTTCTTT	CASTPGTGNTEAFF
-	TRBV7-6	TRBJ1-4	-	TGTGCCAGCAGCTTAGAGCCCCGGGGGAGCGGTGGGTCAACTAATGAAAAGCTGTTTTTT	CASSLEPRGSGGSTNEKLFF
TRBD2	TRBV20-1	TRBJ2-1	-	TGCAGTGCTACGGCGGGAGCCCGCTACAATGAGCAGTTCTTC	CSATAGARYNEQFF
TRBD2	TRBV2	TRBJ2-7	-	TGTGCCAGCAGTGAAACGCGGGGGGGAGGCCACATCGAGCAGTACTTC	CASSETRGGGHIEQYF
TRBD1	TRBV7-6	TRBJ1-2	few	TGTGCCAGCAGCCCACAGGGGGTTTTGCGCTATGGCTACACCTTC	CASSPQGVLRYGYTF
-	TRBV29-1	TRBJ1-5	-	TGCAGCGTTGTGTTATCGGTAGGGGATAGCAATCAGCCCCAGCATTTT	CSVVLSVGDSNQPQHF
TRBD2	TRBV20-1	TRBJ2-1	many	TGCAGTGCTAGAGATCTTGGGCGGAGCGGGAAGGAGTTCTTC	CSARDLGRSGKEFF